The text below deals with one T cell receptor beta chain. As yet, its antigen is unknown. Trimming removed 4 bases from V and 5 bases from J, with 20 bases in between. CDR3 length: 16 amino acids. Germline CDR1 and CDR2: MNHNS and SASEGT. This sample is drawn from a study of cytomegalovirus exposure and HLA in healthy donors. Turning to the study itself: According to later analysis, the same platform produced the 110 or so validation and several hundred first-cohort repertoires. The study's findings and limits: A subsequent analysis found that TCR clusters from the first cohort also tended to co-occur in the 90 to 150 validation repertoires, with around 94% of cluster scores above 0. Associated with cytomegalovirus, according to the listing, were about 160 TCR beta chains.

The donors were in the roughly 110-subject validation cohort; that cohort was separate from the roughly 700-subject first cohort. Profiled with immunoSEQ multiplex PCR; TCRdb holds only in-frame clones, not every one. The profile shows approximately 65,000 clones, 85% to 95% of them singletons. The receptor's source is a man aged 18 to 35 in good health and CMV-seropositive. Source material: PBMCs. V usage is TRBV6-1 and J usage is TRBJ1-1; D is unclear. The CDR3 is CASSAPFSGLETEAFF. The CDR3, as DNA: TGTGCCAGCAGTGCCCCCTTCTCTGGACTGGAGACTGAAGCTTTCTTT.